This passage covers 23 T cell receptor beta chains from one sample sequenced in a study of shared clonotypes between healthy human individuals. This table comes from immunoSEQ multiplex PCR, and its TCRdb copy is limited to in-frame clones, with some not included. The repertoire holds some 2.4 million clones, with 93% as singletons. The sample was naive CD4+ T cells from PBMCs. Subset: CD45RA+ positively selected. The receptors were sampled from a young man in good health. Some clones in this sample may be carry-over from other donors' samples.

This CDR3 reads CASSLGGSENIQYF. In DNA form, the CDR3 reads TGCGCCAGCAGCTTGGGTGGGAGCGAAAACATTCAGTACTTC. The chain links TRBV5-1 to TRBJ2-4; possibly TRBD2 for D (5 bases). V was pared by 0 bases and J by 5 bases, with 9 bases between. From germline, CDR1 is SGHRS and CDR2 YFSETQ. This CDR3 is 14 amino acids long.

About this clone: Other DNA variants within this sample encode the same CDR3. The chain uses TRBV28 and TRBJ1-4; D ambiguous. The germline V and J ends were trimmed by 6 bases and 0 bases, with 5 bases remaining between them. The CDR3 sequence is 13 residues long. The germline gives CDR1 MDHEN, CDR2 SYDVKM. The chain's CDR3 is CASRRTTNEKLFF. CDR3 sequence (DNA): TGTGCCAGCAGGCGGACAACTAATGAAAAACTGTTTTTT. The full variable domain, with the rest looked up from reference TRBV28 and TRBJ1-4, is DVKVTQSSRYLVKRTGEKVFLECVQDMDHENMFWYRQDPGLGLRLIYFSYDVKMKEKGDIPEGYSVSREKKERFSLILESASTNQTSMYLCASRRTTNEKLFFGSGTQLSVL.

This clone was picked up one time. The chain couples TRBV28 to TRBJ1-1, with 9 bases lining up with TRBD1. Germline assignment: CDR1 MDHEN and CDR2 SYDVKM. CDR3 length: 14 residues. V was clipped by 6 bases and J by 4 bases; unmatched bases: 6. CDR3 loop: CASRKTGGGTEAFF. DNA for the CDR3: TGTGCCAGCAGAAAAACAGGGGGCGGCACTGAAGCTTTCTTT.

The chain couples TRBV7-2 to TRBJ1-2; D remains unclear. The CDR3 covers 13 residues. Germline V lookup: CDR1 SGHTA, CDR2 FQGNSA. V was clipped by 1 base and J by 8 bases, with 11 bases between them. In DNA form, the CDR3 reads TGTGCCAGCAGCTTAGTAGGGCCAGGCGGCTACACCTTC. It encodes CASSLVGPGGYTF.

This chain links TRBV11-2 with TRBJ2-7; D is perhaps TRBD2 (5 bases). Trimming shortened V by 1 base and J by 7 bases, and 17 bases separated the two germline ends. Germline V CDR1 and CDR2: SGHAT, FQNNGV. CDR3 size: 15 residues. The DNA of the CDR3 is TGTGCCAGCAGCTTAGGGGAGCGACGGCTTGGGGAGCAGTACTTC. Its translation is CASSLGERRLGEQYF.

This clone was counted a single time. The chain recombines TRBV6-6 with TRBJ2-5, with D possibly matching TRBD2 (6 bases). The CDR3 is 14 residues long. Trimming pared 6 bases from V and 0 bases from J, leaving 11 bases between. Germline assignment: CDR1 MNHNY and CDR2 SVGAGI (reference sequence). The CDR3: CASRPPGDQETQYF. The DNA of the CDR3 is TGTGCCAGCAGGCCCCCGGGGGACCAAGAGACCCAGTACTTC.

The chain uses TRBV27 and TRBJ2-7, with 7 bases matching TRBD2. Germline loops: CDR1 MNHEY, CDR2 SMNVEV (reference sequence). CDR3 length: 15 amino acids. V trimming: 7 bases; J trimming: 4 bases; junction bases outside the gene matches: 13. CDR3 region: CASISVAAGKYEQYF. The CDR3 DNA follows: TGTGCCAGCATCTCCGTCGCAGCGGGAAAATACGAGCAGTACTTC.

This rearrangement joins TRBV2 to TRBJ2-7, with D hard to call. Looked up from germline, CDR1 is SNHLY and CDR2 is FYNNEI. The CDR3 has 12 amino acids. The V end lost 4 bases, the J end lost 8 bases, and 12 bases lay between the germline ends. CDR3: CASSATANQQYF. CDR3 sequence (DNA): TGTGCCAGCAGTGCAACGGCAAATCAGCAGTACTTC. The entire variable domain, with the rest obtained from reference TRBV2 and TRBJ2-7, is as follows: EPEVTQTPSHQVTQMGQEVILRCVPISNHLYFYWYRQILGQKVEFLVSFYNNEISEKSEIFDDQFSVERPDGSNFTLKIRSTKLEDSAMYFCASSATANQQYFGPGTRLTVT.

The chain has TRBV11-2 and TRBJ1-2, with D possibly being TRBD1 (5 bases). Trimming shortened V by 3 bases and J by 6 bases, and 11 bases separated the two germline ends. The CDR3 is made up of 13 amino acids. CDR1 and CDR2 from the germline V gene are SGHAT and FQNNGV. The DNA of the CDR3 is TGTGCCAGCAGCTTCAGGGTCGGGGATGGCTACACCTTC. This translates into CASSFRVGDGYTF.

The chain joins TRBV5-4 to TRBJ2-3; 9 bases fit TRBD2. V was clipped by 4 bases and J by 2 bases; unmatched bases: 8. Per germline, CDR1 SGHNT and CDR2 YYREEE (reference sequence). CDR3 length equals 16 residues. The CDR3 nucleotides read TGTGCCAGCAGCCCCCGGGCGGGAGGGTACACAGATACGCAGTATTTT. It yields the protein CASSPRAGGYTDTQYF.

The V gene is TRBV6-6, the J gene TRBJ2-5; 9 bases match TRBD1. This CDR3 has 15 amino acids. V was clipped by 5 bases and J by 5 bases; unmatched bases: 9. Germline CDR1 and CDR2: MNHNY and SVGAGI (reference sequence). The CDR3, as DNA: TGTGCCAGCAGTACGACAGGGGGGACTTGGGAGACCCAGTACTTC. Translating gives CASSTTGGTWETQYF.

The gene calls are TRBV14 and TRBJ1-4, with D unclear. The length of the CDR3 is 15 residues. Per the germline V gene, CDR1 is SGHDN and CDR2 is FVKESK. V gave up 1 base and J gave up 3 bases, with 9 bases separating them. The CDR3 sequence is CASSQGAASNEKLFF. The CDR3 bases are TGTGCCAGCAGCCAAGGGGCGGCCTCTAATGAAAAACTGTTTTTT.

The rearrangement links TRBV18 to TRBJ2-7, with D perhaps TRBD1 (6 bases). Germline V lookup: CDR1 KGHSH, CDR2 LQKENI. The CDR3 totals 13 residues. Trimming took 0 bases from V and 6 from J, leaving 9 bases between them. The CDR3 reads CASSPPTGPEQYF. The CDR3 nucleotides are TGTGCCAGCTCACCACCAACAGGGCCCGAGCAGTACTTC. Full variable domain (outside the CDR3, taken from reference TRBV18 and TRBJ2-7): NAGVMQNPRHLVRRRGQEARLRCSPMKGHSHVYWYRQLPEEGLKFMVYLQKENIIDESGMPKERFSAEFPKEGPSILRIQQVVRGDSAAYFCASSPPTGPEQYFGPGTRLTVT.

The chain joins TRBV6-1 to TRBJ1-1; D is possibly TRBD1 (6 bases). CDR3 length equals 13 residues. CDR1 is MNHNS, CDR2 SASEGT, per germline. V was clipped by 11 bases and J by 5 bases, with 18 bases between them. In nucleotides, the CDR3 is TGTGCCGTAGTAAGGGGGGCGAGTACTGAAGCTTTCTTT. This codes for CAVVRGASTEAFF.

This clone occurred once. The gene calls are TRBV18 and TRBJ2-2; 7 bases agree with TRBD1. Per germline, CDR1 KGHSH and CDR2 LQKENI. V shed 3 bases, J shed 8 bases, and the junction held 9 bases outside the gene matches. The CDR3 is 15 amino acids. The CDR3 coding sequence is TGTGCCAGCTCACCTTCGACAGGGAGCAGGGGGGAGCTGTTTTTT. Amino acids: CASSPSTGSRGELFF.

CDR3 region: CASSYRRGLYNEQFF. CDR3 nucleotides: TGTGCCAGCAGCTATCGGAGGGGGCTCTACAATGAGCAGTTCTTC. This chain links TRBV11-2 with TRBJ2-1, with TRBD1 as a possible D gene (7 bases). From germline, CDR1 is SGHAT and CDR2 FQNNGV. The CDR3 is made up of 15 amino acids. Deletions cut 4 bases from V and 3 bases from J, with 13 bases between.

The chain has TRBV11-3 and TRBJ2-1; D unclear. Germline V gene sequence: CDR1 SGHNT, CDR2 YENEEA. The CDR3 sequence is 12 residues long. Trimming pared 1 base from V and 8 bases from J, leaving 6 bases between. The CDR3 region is CASSLGRYEQFF. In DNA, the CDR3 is TGTGCCAGCAGCTTAGGTCGGTATGAGCAGTTCTTC.

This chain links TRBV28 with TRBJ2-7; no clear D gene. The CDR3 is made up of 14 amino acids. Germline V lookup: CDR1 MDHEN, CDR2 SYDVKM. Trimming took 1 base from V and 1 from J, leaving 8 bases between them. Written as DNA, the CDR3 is TGTGCCAGCAGTTTATCGCGGACGTCCTACGAGCAGTACTTC. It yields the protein CASSLSRTSYEQYF. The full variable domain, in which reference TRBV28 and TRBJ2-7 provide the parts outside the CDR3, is DVKVTQSSRYLVKRTGEKVFLECVQDMDHENMFWYRQDPGLGLRLIYFSYDVKMKEKGDIPEGYSVSREKKERFSLILESASTNQTSMYLCASSLSRTSYEQYFGPGTRLTVT.

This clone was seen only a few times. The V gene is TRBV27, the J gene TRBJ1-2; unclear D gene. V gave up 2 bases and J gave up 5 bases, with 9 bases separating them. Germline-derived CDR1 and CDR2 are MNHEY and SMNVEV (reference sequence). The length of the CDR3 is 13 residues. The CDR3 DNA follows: TGTGCCAGCAGTTTAAGGGCGGAGTATGGCTACACCTTC. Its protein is CASSLRAEYGYTF.

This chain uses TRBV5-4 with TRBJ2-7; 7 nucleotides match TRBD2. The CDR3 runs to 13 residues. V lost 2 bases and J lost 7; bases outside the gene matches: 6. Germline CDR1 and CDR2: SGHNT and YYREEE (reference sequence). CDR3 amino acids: CASSFYAGVEQYF. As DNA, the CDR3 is TGTGCCAGCAGCTTTTATGCGGGAGTTGAGCAGTACTTC.

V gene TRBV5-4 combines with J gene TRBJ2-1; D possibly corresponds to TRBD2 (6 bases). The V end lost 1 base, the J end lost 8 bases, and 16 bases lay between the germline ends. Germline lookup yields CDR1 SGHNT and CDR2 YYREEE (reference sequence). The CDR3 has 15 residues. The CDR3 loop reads CASSLRLVGSDEQFF. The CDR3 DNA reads TGTGCCAGCAGCTTGCGGCTAGTCGGGAGCGATGAGCAGTTCTTC.

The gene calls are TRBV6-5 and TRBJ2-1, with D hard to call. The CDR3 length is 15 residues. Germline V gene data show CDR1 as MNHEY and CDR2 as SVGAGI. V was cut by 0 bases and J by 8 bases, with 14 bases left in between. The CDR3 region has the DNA TGTGCCAGCAGTTACTCGAGTAGGACGTGGTATGAGCAGTTCTTC. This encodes CASSYSSRTWYEQFF.

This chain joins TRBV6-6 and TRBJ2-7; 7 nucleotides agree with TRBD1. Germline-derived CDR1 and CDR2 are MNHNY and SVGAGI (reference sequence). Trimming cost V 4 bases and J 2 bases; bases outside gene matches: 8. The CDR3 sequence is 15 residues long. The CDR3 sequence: CASSFARGSTYEQYF. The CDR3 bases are TGTGCCAGCAGTTTCGCCAGGGGGTCAACCTACGAGCAGTACTTC.